This TCR beta chain was captured in a study of cytomegalovirus exposure and HLA in healthy donors. The PCR employed 60 Vbeta primers together with 13 Jbeta primers. Sequencing used immunoSEQ multiplex PCR; TCRdb keeps in-frame clones, though not all of them. The sample has under 250,000 clones; the top ten hold around 1.1%. A note on this clone: The target antigen is unknown.

The CDR3 sequence is 17 residues long. Trimming cost V 0 bases and J 0 bases, with 14 bases left between them. Germline lookup yields CDR1 MGHRA and CDR2 YSYEKL. Study-wide findings and caveats: Several of the most significant clusters appeared linked to common viral pathogens, based on a later analysis. Investigators reported 164 TCR beta chains as tied to cytomegalovirus. Per published accounts, TCR beta sequences correctly predicted the HLA-A and HLA-B alleles of most subjects.

Sequencing input: PBMCs. This clonotype was sampled from a girl aged 2 to 10 in good health and CMV-seropositive. This rearrangement joins TRBV4-1 to TRBJ2-5; possible D gene TRBD2, 6 bases. The CDR3 DNA is TGCGCCAGCAGCCAAGATGAGGCGGGGACGTACCAAGAGACCCAGTACTTC. It is translated as CASSQDEAGTYQETQYF.